This T cell receptor beta chain was profiled in a study of blood T cells in healthy people across ages. Study-level findings and limits: Compared with aged donors, long-lived donors showed fewer expanded clones, suggesting selection.

This CDR3 spans 11 amino acids. Germline CDR1 reads SGHVS; CDR2 reads FNYEAQ. Deletions cut 5 bases from V and 7 bases from J, with 6 bases between. This clonotype was recorded at least ten times. Its target is not known. A second PCR, run for about 7 to 11 cycles, used a sample-barcoded 5' primer plus a J-beta primer mix. TCRdb re-called the 5' RACE reads with MiXCR, one entry per CDR3 protein. The sample shows about 630,000 distinct CDR3 sequences, approximately 21% of them seen only once. The receptor was derived from a man in his 70s in good health. Sequencing was carried out using blood. The V and J genes are TRBV7-6 and TRBJ2-1, with D perhaps TRBD2 (6 bases). The CDR3 loop is CASSGGNEQFF. CDR3 DNA sequence: TGTGCCAGCAGCGGAGGGAATGAGCAGTTCTTC. The whole variable domain, remainder taken from reference TRBV7-6 and TRBJ2-1, is GAGVSQSPRYKVTKRGQDVALRCDPISGHVSLYWYRQALGQGPEFLTYFNYEAQQDKSGLPNDRFSAERPEGSISTLTIQRTEQRDSAMYRCASSGGNEQFFGPGTRLTVL.